This T cell receptor beta chain originates from a study of shared clonotypes between healthy human individuals. Whole-study context: Samples came from a couple of female and a few male donors aged 18 to 49.

Details on this clone: The antigen is undetermined.

Trimming removed 6 bases from V and 0 bases from J; junction bases left unmatched: 3. The germline gives CDR1 SGHVS, CDR2 FNYEAQ. The CDR3 sequence is 15 residues long. At a deep level, the assay was run. In the sorted-subset replicate PCRs, approximately 200 ng DNA, tens of thousands of T cell genomes, was used. The assay was immunoSEQ multiplex PCR, and TCRdb's table has in-frame clones only and misses some. The sample includes millions of clones, 85% to 95% seen only once; the top ten take 0.35% to 0.45%. Notes on the study in general: What rarefaction showed was incomplete sorted-subset sequencing despite large depth.

The TCR sequence derives from a man between 18 and 29 years old in good health. Some clones in this sample may be carry-over from other donors' samples. What was sequenced was naive CD4+ T cells from PBMCs. The subset is: CD45RA+ positively selected. This chain links TRBV7-6 with TRBJ1-4; 8 bases fit TRBD1. The CDR3 region has the DNA TGTGCCAGCAGGCCAGGGGGCTCAACTAATGAAAAACTGTTTTTT. Amino acid sequence: CASRPGGSTNEKLFF.